This T cell receptor (beta chain) emerged from a study of cytomegalovirus exposure and HLA in healthy donors. The overall study: Researchers previously reported finding fewer than 120 million unique TCR beta sequences from roughly 180 million T cells.

Overall study results and limits: A missense DCLRE1C variant was associated with V- and J-gene trimming of TCR beta chains in a later analysis, and an independent cohort replicated the association.

On this clone itself: Its specificity is unknown.

The V gene end was trimmed by 5 bases and the J gene end by 6 bases; junction bases not matched to a gene: 16. CDR1 is SGHTA and CDR2 is FQGNSA in the germline V gene. This CDR3 contains 17 residues. The PCR contained 60 Vbeta and 13 Jbeta primers. Libraries were prepared by immunoSEQ multiplex PCR; TCRdb keeps only in-frame clonotypes and omits some of them. This table has 45,000 to 65,000 clones, 82% appearing once. V and J are TRBV7-2 and TRBJ2-3; 8 bases agree with TRBD2. Sequenced material: PBMCs. The sequence was collected from a woman aged 18-29 years in good health and CMV-seronegative. CDR3 region: CASSTRLATEGEDTQYF. CDR3 coding DNA: TGTGCCAGCAGCACCAGACTAGCGACCGAGGGGGAGGATACGCAGTATTTT.